This T cell receptor beta chain was documented in a study of shared clonotypes between healthy human individuals. Study as a whole: Three CD4 naive, three CD4 memory, two CD8 naive and one CD8 memory plate were used per donor.

Selected positively for CCR7 and CD45RO-negative, naive CD8 cells excluded terminally differentiated effector memory CD45RA+ cells. This table comes from immunoSEQ multiplex PCR, and its TCRdb copy is limited to in-frame clones, with some not included. The table lists about 2 million clones, roughly 94% of them singletons. Findings and limits, study-wide: Memory subsets generally showed lower estimated richness than naive subsets. Four donors showed sharing of about 4.6% of naive CD4 clonotypes.

Regarding this clone: Its specificity is not known.

Trimming took off 0 bases at V and 3 bases at J, with 18 bases between the two ends. The CDR3 length is 16 residues. Per the germline V gene, CDR1 is SQVTM and CDR2 is ANQGSEA. Sequenced sample: naive CD8+ T cells sorted from blood. The chain carries TRBV29-1 and TRBJ2-7; possibly TRBD2 for D (6 bases). The sequence derives from a man aged 18-30 years in good health. CDR3 amino acids: CSVEDLTGGQNYEQYF. The DNA of the CDR3 is TGCAGCGTTGAAGATCTAACTGGAGGGCAAAACTACGAGCAGTACTTC.